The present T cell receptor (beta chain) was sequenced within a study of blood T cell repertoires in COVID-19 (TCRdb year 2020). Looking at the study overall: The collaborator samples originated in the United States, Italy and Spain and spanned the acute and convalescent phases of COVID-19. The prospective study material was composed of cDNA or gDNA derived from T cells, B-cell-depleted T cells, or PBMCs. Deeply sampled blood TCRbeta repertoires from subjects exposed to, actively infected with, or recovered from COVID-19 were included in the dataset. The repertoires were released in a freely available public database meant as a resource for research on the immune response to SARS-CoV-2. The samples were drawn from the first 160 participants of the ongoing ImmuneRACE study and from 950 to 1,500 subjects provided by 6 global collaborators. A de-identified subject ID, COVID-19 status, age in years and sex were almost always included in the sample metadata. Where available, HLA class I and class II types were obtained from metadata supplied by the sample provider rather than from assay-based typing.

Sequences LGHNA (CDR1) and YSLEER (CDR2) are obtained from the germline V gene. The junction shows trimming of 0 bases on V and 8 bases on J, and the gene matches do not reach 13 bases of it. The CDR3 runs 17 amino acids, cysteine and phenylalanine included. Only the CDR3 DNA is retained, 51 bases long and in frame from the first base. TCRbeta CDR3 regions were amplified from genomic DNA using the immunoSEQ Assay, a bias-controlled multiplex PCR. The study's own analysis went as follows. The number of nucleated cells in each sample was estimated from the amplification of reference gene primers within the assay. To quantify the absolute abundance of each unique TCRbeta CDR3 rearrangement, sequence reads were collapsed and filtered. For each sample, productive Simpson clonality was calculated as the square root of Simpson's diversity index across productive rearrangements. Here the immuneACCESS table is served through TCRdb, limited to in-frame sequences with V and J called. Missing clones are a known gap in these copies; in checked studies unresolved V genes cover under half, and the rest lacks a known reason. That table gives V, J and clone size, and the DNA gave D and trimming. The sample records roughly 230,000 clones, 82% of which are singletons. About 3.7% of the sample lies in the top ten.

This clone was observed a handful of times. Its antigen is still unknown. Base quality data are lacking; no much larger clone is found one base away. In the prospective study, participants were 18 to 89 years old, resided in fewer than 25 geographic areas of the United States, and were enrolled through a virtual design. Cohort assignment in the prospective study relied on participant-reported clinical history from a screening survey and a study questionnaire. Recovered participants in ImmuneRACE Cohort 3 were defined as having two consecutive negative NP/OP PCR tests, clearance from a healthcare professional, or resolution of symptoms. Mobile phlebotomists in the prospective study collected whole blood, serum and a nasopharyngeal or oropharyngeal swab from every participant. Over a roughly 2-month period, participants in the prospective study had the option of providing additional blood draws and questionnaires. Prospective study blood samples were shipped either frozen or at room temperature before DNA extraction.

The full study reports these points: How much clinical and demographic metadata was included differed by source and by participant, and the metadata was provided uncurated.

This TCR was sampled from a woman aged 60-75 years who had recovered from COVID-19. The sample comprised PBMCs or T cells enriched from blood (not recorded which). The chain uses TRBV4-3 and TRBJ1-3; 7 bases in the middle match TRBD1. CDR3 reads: CASSQDRKSGGLDTIYF. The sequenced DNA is TGCGCCAGCAGCCAAGATCGGAAGTCAGGGGGATTGGACACCATATATTTT.